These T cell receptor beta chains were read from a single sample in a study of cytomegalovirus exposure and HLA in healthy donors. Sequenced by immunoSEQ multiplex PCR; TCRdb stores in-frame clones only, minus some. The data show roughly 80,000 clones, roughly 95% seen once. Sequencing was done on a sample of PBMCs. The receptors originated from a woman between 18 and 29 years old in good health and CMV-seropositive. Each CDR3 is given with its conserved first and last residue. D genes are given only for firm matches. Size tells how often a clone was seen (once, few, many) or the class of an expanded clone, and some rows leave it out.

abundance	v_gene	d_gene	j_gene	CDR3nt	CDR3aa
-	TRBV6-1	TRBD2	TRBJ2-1	TGTGCCAGCAGTGAAGCTCCGGGGGGGTTCGGGGACAATGAGCAGTTCTTC	CASSEAPGGFGDNEQFF
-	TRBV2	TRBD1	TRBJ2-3	TGTGCCAGCAGTAGAAGCACAGGGGTTACGCAGTATTTT	CASSRSTGVTQYF
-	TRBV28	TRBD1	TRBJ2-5	TGTGCCAGCAGTTCGACAGGGATCAAAGAGACCCAGTACTTC	CASSSTGIKETQYF
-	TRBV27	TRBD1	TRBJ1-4	TGTGCCAGCAGTTCGACAGGGGGTAATGAAAAACTGTTTTTT	CASSSTGGNEKLFF
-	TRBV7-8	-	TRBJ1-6	TGTGCCAGCAGCTCGTACAGGGTACTCTTAATGAGCTCCTATAATTCACCCCTCCACTTT	CASSSYRVLLMSSYNSPLHF
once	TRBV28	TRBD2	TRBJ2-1	TGTGCCAGCAGTTTATTGACTAGCGGCAATGAGCAGTTCTTC	CASSLLTSGNEQFF
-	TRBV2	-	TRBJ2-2	TGTGCCAGCAGTTGGCCCGGGGAGCTGTTTTTT	CASSWPGELFF
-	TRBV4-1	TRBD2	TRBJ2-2	TGCGCCAGCAGCCAAGTTCTAGCGGGAGGTTTAACCGGGGAGCTGTTTTTT	CASSQVLAGGLTGELFF
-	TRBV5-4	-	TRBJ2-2	TGTGCCAGCAGCTTACTCGGGAACACCGGGGAGCTGTTTTTT	CASSLLGNTGELFF
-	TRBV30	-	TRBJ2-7	TGTGCCTGGAGTATAACCGGAGAAGGTTACGAGCAGTACTTC	CAWSITGEGYEQYF
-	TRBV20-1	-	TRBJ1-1	TGCAGTGCCCAAGACCCAAGAGGAGCTTTCTTT	CSAQDPRGAFF
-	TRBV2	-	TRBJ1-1	TGTGCCAGCAGTGAAAGAGGGAACACTGAAGCTTTCTTT	CASSERGNTEAFF
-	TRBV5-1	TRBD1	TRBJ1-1	TGCGCCAGCAGCTCCGGGACAGGGGACACTGAAGCTTTCTTT	CASSSGTGDTEAFF
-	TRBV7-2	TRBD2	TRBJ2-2	TGTGCCAGCAGCCCAGGCGGGGGGCTGTACACCGGGGAGCTGTTTTTT	CASSPGGGLYTGELFF
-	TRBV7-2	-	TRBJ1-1	TGTGCCAGCAGCGTTAGACAGAGGACTGAAGCTTTCTTT	CASSVRQRTEAFF
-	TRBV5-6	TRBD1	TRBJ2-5	TGTGCCAGCAGCTTGTCACAGGGGGTAACGGAGACCCAGTACTTC	CASSLSQGVTETQYF
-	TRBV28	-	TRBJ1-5	TGTGCCAGCAGCCTATCACCAAATCAGCCCCAGAGTAAGCGCCAGCATTTT	CASSLSPNQPQSKRQHF
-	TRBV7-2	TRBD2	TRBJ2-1	TGTGCCAGCAGCCTAGTGGGACTAGGAGATGAGCAGTTCTTC	CASSLVGLGDEQFF
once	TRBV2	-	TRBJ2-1	TGTGCCAGCAGTGAGGAGAGGGATAATGAGCAGTTCTTC	CASSEERDNEQFF
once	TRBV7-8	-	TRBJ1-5	TGTGCCAGCAGCCCGAAGAGGGGCAATCAGCCCCAGCATTTT	CASSPKRGNQPQHF
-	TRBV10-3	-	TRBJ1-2	TGTGCCATCAGTCCCCAGGAGACAGTTGGAGTCCCTTTAACCTTC	CAISPQETVGVPLTF
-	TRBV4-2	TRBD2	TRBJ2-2	TGTGCCAGCAGCCGCGGACTAGGTCAAACCGGGGAGCTGTTTTTT	CASSRGLGQTGELFF
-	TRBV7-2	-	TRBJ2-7	TGTGCCAGCAGCTCAGACAGGAACTCCTACGAGCAGTACTTC	CASSSDRNSYEQYF
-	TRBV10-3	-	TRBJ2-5	TGTGCCATCAGCCCCCGGACAGACGCAGAGACCCAGTACTTC	CAISPRTDAETQYF
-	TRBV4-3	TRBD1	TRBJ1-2	TGCGCCAGCAGCCCCGGGACAGACTATGGAGGCTACACCTTC	CASSPGTDYGGYTF
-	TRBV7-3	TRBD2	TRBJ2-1	TGTGCCAGCAGCTTACTAGCGGGAGCGAATAATGAGCAGTTCTTC	CASSLLAGANNEQFF
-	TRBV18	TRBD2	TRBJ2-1	TGTGCCAGCTCACCACGGGGACTAGCGGGAGGAGAGCAGTTCTTC	CASSPRGLAGGEQFF
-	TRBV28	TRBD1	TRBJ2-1	TGTGCCAGCAGTATTCCGGGACAGCGCAACAATGAGCAGTTCTTC	CASSIPGQRNNEQFF
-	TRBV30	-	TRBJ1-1	TGTGCCTTGGACCTGGGGAGTGCTTTCTTT	CALDLGSAFF
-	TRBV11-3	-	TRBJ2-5	TGTGCCAGCAGCTTAGACCCACAGGGAAGAGGCGAGACCCAGTACTTC	CASSLDPQGRGETQYF
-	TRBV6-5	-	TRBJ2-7	TGTGCCAGCAGAAGTAGAGGACAACCCACCTACGAGCAGTACTTC	CASRSRGQPTYEQYF
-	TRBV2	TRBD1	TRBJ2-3	TGTGCCAGCAGTGAACAAGGGACAGGGGCAGATACGCAGTATTTT	CASSEQGTGADTQYF
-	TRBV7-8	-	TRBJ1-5	TGTGCCAGCAGCCAATATGATAGACAGAGCAATCAGCCCCAGCATTTT	CASSQYDRQSNQPQHF
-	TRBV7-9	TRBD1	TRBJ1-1	TGTGCCAGCAGCTTAGATTCAGGGACAGGAACTGGAGCTTTCTTT	CASSLDSGTGTGAFF
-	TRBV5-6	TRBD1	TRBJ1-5	TGTGCCAGCAGCTTGGCCGGACAGGGAGGGAATCAGCCCCAGCATTTT	CASSLAGQGGNQPQHF
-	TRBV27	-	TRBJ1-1	TGTGCCAGCAGTTTATTAGGGAATTCGGGCGGGACTGAAGCTTTCTTT	CASSLLGNSGGTEAFF
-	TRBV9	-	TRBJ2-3	TGTGCCAGCAGCGTAGCACAGGCTGGGACAGATACGCAGTATTTT	CASSVAQAGTDTQYF
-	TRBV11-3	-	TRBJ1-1	TGTGCCAGCAGCTTCGCAGGGGTGAACACTGAAGCTTTCTTT	CASSFAGVNTEAFF
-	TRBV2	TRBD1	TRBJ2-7	TGTGCCAGCAGGGACAGGGGGTCCGAGCAGTACTTC	CASRDRGSEQYF
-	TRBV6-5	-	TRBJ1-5	TGTGCCAGCAGCGCGGACTTTAGCAATCAGCCCCAGCATTTT	CASSADFSNQPQHF
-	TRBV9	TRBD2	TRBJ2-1	TGTGCCAGTGCAAGGACTAGCGGGAATGACGAGCAGTTCTTC	CASARTSGNDEQFF
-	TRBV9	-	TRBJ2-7	TGTGCCAGCAGCCGAGGCCACGAGCAGTACTTC	CASSRGHEQYF
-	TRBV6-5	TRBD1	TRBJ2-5	TGTGCCAGCAGTTACTCGACAGGGGAAGAGACCCAGTACTTC	CASSYSTGEETQYF